This TCR beta chain emerged from a study of molecular identifiers for immune sequencing clone quantification. Background on the study: Replicate runs used RNA from 20,000 or 100,000 naive CD8 cells, which was split five ways into aliquots, and four of those aliquots were then sequenced.

TCRdb re-called the PCR reads with MiXCR, one entry per CDR3 protein. The sample has some 590,000 distinct CDR3 sequences; about 25% are singletons. This clonotype was counted ten times or more. The target antigen is unknown. Study-wide points: It was shown that clones above 20 RNA copies held over 97% of effector molecules, but under 1% in naive cells.

Input for naive CD8 libraries was roughly 20,000 to 1,000,000 sorted cells; the RNA fraction used was 10%, 30% or 50%. Sorting defined naive CD8 T cells as CD8+CD4-CCR7+CD45RA+. V lost 4 bases to trimming and J lost 4 bases; unmatched junction nucleotides: 8. The germline V gene encodes CDR1 SGHTA and CDR2 FQGTGA. This CDR3 has 16 residues. The sequence derives from a human donor in good health. Some libraries in this study had Jurkat cell RNA spiked in. Sequencing input: naive CD8+ T cells from blood, with Jurkat cell RNA spiked in. Subset given: FACS-sorted CD8+CD4-CCR7+CD45RA+ naive T cells. J is TRBJ2-5 and V is TRBV7-3; 11 positions match TRBD1. CDR3 sequence reads: CASSSTGTGGVETQYF. CDR3 in DNA: TGTGCCAGCAGCTCGACCGGGACAGGGGGTGTAGAGACCCAGTACTTC. Full variable domain (outside the CDR3, taken from reference TRBV7-3 and TRBJ2-5): GAGVSQTPSNKVTEKGKYVELRCDPISGHTALYWYRQSLGQGPEFLIYFQGTGAADDSGLPNDRFFAVRPEGSVSTLKIQRTERGDSAVYLCASSSTGTGGVETQYFGPGTRLLVL.